The rows below give T cell receptor beta chains drawn from one sample of a study of blood T cell repertoires in COVID-19. Clones were read by immunoSEQ multiplex PCR, and TCRdb kept only the in-frame ones, dropping some. The sample gives some 220,000 clones, 85% of which show up once; approximately 2.3% is in the top ten. The specimen sequenced was peripheral blood. The receptors come from a woman in her seventies with COVID-19, enrolled during active disease. Each CDR3 is given with its conserved first and last residue. D genes are given only for firm matches. Size values are once, few and many counts, or a class for expanded clones, and some rows have none.

D gene,clone size,J gene,V gene,CDR3 protein,CDR3 DNA
.,.,TRBJ1-2,TRBV19,CASSLLQNYGYTF,TGTGCCAGTAGTTTGCTACAGAACTATGGCTACACCTTC
TRBD1,.,TRBJ1-6,TRBV6-5,CASRGQGRGPLHF,TGTGCCAGCAGGGGACAGGGAAGGGGTCCCCTCCACTTT
.,.,TRBJ2-3,TRBV7-2,CASSYYQEAQYF,TGTGCCAGCAGCTACTACCAAGAGGCCCAGTATTTT
TRBD1,.,TRBJ2-5,TRBV29-1,CSVGTGGTGTQYF,TGCAGCGTGGGGACAGGTGGGACGGGGACCCAGTACTTC
TRBD1,.,TRBJ1-6,TRBV5-6,CASSTGQGGSPLHF,TGTGCCAGCAGCACCGGACAGGGAGGCTCACCCCTCCACTTT
.,.,TRBJ2-3,TRBV3-1/TRBV3-2,CASSQVRGAYTDTQYF,TGTGCCAGCAGCCAAGTGCGTGGGGCCTACACAGATACGCAGTATTTT
TRBD1,.,TRBJ2-3,TRBV5-6,CASSLYGQGATDTQYF,TGTGCCAGCAGCTTGTATGGACAGGGGGCAACAGATACGCAGTATTTT
.,.,TRBJ1-2,TRBV6-5,CASRTDDLYYGYTF,TGTGCCAGCAGAACTGATGATCTTTACTATGGCTACACCTTC
TRBD2,.,TRBJ2-7,TRBV3-1/TRBV3-2,CASTWTSGGVSTEQYF,TGTGCCAGCACCTGGACTAGCGGGGGGGTTTCGACCGAGCAGTACTTC
.,.,TRBJ2-3,TRBV21-1,CASSKVNSGGAGDTQYF,TGTGCCAGCAGCAAAGTTAATAGCGGGGGGGCCGGAGATACGCAGTATTTT
TRBD1,.,TRBJ2-5,TRBV7-3,CASSVDRAETQYF,TGTGCCAGCAGCGTAGACAGGGCAGAGACCCAGTACTTC
.,.,TRBJ1-4,TRBV5-4,CASSPEATATNEKLFF,TGTGCCAGCAGCCCGGAGGCCACCGCAACTAATGAAAAACTGTTTTTT
.,once,TRBJ2-1,TRBV9,CASSVTGTASYNEQFF,TGTGCCAGCAGCGTCACCGGGACTGCTTCCTACAATGAGCAGTTCTTC
.,once,TRBJ1-5,TRBV19,CASSIGDTLNQPQHF,TGTGCCAGTAGTATAGGTGACACCCTCAATCAGCCCCAGCATTTT
.,.,TRBJ1-1,TRBV3-1/TRBV3-2,CASSPQLNVGAFF,TGTGCCAGCAGCCCACAGCTTAATGTAGGAGCTTTCTTT
.,.,TRBJ2-7,TRBV6-5,CASRKGQNRDYEQYF,TGTGCCAGCAGAAAGGGCCAAAACAGGGATTACGAGCAGTACTTC
TRBD1,.,TRBJ2-7,TRBV10-3,CAISLQGGEQYF,TGTGCCATCAGTCTACAGGGGGGCGAGCAGTACTTC
.,.,TRBJ1-2,TRBV7-2,CASSLELNYGYTF,TGTGCCAGCAGCTTAGAACTCAACTATGGCTACACCTTC
.,few,TRBJ2-7,TRBV27,CASRLDRYTTQYF,TGTGCCAGCAGGCTAGACAGGTATACGACGCAGTACTTC
.,.,TRBJ2-1,TRBV2,CASRPAGEQFF,TGTGCCAGCAGGCCCGCAGGTGAGCAGTTCTTC
.,.,TRBJ2-4,TRBV2,CASSLGDIQYF,TGTGCCAGCAGTCTCGGGGACATTCAGTACTTC
.,.,TRBJ2-7,TRBV18,CASSLSVNSYEQYF,TGTGCCAGCTCCCTCAGTGTTAACTCCTACGAGCAGTACTTC
.,.,TRBJ2-1,TRBV7-9,CASSQGGAGGGEQFF,TGTGCCAGCAGCCAGGGAGGGGCCGGGGGCGGTGAGCAGTTCTTC
.,.,TRBJ2-7,TRBV6-2/TRBV6-3,CASTPTGYEQYF,TGTGCCAGCACCCCGACGGGGTACGAGCAGTACTTC
TRBD1,.,TRBJ1-2,TRBV7-2,CASSLGGPEAWGYTF,TGTGCTAGCAGCTTAGGGGGCCCCGAAGCATGGGGCTACACCTTC
.,.,TRBJ2-1,TRBV9,CASSARLYNEQFF,TGTGCCAGCAGCGCCCGACTTTACAATGAGCAGTTCTTC
TRBD2,.,TRBJ2-7,TRBV28,CASSSSGSGSSYEQYF,TGTGCCAGCAGTTCCTCCGGTAGCGGGAGCTCCTACGAGCAGTACTTC
TRBD1,.,TRBJ1-6,TRBV6-5,CASIAGTGNSPLHF,TGTGCCAGCATTGCCGGGACAGGGAATTCACCCCTCCACTTT
.,.,TRBJ2-7,TRBV19,CASRFSAANSYEQYF,TGTGCCAGTAGGTTTTCTGCGGCAAACTCCTACGAGCAGTACTTC
.,.,TRBJ1-2,TRBV6-2/TRBV6-3,CASSPPGGMGVDGYTF,TGTGCCAGCAGTCCCCCCGGGGGGATGGGTGTCGATGGCTACACCTTC